This T cell receptor (beta chain) comes out of a study of OX40 agonist ivuxolimab in advanced cancers. About the research overall: An agonistic human IgG2 monoclonal antibody against OX40 (CD134) was given. General observations from the study: Circulating CD4+ and CD8+ T cells showed clonal expansion by week 6 at 0.1 to 3.0 mg/kg.

TCRdb's table, derived via immunoSEQ multiplex PCR, lists solely in-frame clones and lacks some. This table has some 57,000 clones, about nine tenths appearing once. Blood samples were obtained at baseline, cycle 4 day 1, and cycle 7 day 1. Regarding this clone: Its antigen is undetermined.

The V end was cut by 4 bases, the J end by 3 bases, with 12 bases between. This CDR3 has 15 residues. CDR1 MDHEN and CDR2 SYDVKM come from the germline V gene. Sequenced here: CD4+ or CD8+ T cells sorted from blood, sampled in a trial of the OX40 agonist ivuxolimab. This receptor was identified in an adult with an advanced solid tumor such as melanoma, head and neck, liver or kidney cancer. This sequence joins TRBV28 and TRBJ2-2; TRBD2 might be the D (5 bases). This CDR3 is CASSSFREDTGELFF. DNA for the CDR3: TGTGCCAGCAGTTCTTTCCGGGAAGACACCGGGGAGCTGTTTTTT.